The 18 T cell receptor beta chains below were found in one sample sequenced in a study of T cells in Graves' hyperthyroidism and ophthalmopathy. From RNA transcripts, TCR beta CDR3 regions were amplified. First-round RT-PCR with HTBI primers amplified the TCR CDR3 region. TCRdb ran MiXCR on the multiplex PCR reads and lists one entry per CDR3 protein. This sample yields around 400,000 distinct CDR3 sequences, of which 20% to 30% are seen a single time; more than 60% belongs to the top ten. The specimen sequenced was blood. These receptors were collected from a man aged 50-60 years with Graves' hyperthyroidism.

The V call is TRBV6-1, the J call TRBJ1-1; the match to TRBD1 covers 7 bases. The CDR3 length is 12 residues. V dropped 5 bases and J dropped 6; count of bases not matched to a gene: 3. Germline V gene sequence: CDR1 MNHNS, CDR2 SASEGT. The DNA for the CDR3 is TGTGCCAGCAGTCTGGGACAGCCTGAAGCTTTCTTT. Translated: CASSLGQPEAFF.

J is TRBJ1-1 and V is TRBV7-9; TRBD1 matches 8 bases. The CDR3 extends over 16 amino acids. CDR1 is SEHNR, CDR2 FQNEAQ, per germline (reference sequence). Germline trimming cut 6 bases from V and 1 base from J; bases unmatched to any gene: 10. CDR3 sequence reads: CASSQHRGGKNTEAFF. CDR3 sequence (DNA): TGTGCCAGCAGTCAACACAGGGGGGGCAAGAACACTGAAGCTTTCTTT.

The rearrangement uses TRBV7-3 and TRBJ1-1, with 8 bases that match TRBD1. Trimming took 4 bases from V and 5 from J; bases not matched to a gene: 9. In germline, CDR1 is SGHTA, CDR2 FQGTGA. This CDR3 spans 15 amino acids. CDR3 coding DNA: TGTGCCAGCAGCTCCTCAGGGGGCTGGGGGACTGAAGCTTTCTTT. It translates to CASSSSGGWGTEAFF.

This clonotype was seen a few times. The chain recombines TRBV4-1 with TRBJ1-1; 7 bases fit TRBD1. This CDR3 contains 15 residues. Germline V gives CDR1 MGHRA, CDR2 YSYEKL. The junction had 9 bases not matched to a gene; V was cut back by 6 bases and J by 2 bases. The CDR3 nucleotides are TGCGCCAGCAGGCAGCAGGGGGGCCTCAACACTGAAGCTTTCTTT. Protein: CASRQQGGLNTEAFF.

This clonotype showed up just a few times. This chain connects TRBV20-1 to TRBJ2-3, with no clear D. The CDR3 runs to 15 residues. Germline CDR1 is DFQATT and CDR2 is SNEGSKA (reference sequence). Trimming stripped 0 bases from V and 0 bases from J, with 10 bases between. This chain's CDR3 is CSARDPRASTDTQYF. CDR3 sequence (DNA): TGCAGTGCTAGAGATCCTAGAGCTAGCACAGATACGCAGTATTTT.

The V and J genes are TRBV24-1 and TRBJ2-5; TRBD2 matches 9 bases. The CDR3 has 17 residues. V lost 3 bases and J lost 0; bases outside the gene matches: 7. The germline V gene encodes CDR1 KGHDR and CDR2 SFDVKD. CDR3 bases: TGTGCCACCAGTGATCCGCCGAGCGGGAGGTACCAAGAGACCCAGTACTTC. Protein product: CATSDPPSGRYQETQYF.

This chain connects TRBV15 to TRBJ1-2, with D unresolved. V was shortened by 5 bases and J by 0 bases, with 10 bases between the two germline ends. The CDR3 extends over 14 amino acids. CDR1 LNHNV and CDR2 YYDKDF come from the germline V gene (reference sequence). In DNA form, the CDR3 reads TGTGCCACCAGCGGCACGTTAGCTAACTATGGCTACACCTTC. Translation gives CATSGTLANYGYTF.

This clonotype appeared a few times. The CDR3 is CASSLGGREYEQYF. The CDR3 DNA reads TGCGCCAGCAGCTTGGGGGGTCGTGAGTACGAGCAGTACTTC. The rearrangement joins TRBV5-1 to TRBJ2-7; D unresolved. CDR1 SGHRS and CDR2 YFSETQ come from the germline V gene. The CDR3 runs 14 residues. V lost 0 bases and J 4 bases, leaving 11 bases between the germline ends. Filled out from reference TRBV5-1 and TRBJ2-7, the complete variable domain reads KAGVTQTPRYLIKTRGQQVTLSCSPISGHRSVSWYQQTPGQGLQFLFEYFSETQRNKGNFPGRFSGRQFSNSRSEMNVSTLELGDSALYLCASSLGGREYEQYFGPGTRLTVT.

About this clonotype: A clone one base away is much larger, so this may be a read error. V is TRBV12-3 or TRBV12-4 and J is TRBJ2-2, with D unresolved. This CDR3 is 14 amino acids long. The CDR3: CASSLKGTTEELFF. The CDR3 DNA follows: TGTGCCAGCAGTTTAAAGGGCACCACCGAGGAGCTGTTTTTT.

The table lists this clonotype with a few counts. The chain carries TRBV29-1 and TRBJ2-7, with D perhaps matching TRBD1 or TRBD2 (5 bases each). This CDR3 has 13 residues. Germline V gives CDR1 SQVTM, CDR2 ANQGSEA. The ends were cut back, 4 bases at V and 5 bases at J, with 15 bases in the middle. CDR3 bases: TGCAGCGTTGTGCAGGGCGCGAGGGACGAGCAGTACTTC. Protein: CSVVQGARDEQYF.

CDR3 in amino acids: CASSFYLAGSNEQFF. The CDR3 DNA reads TGTGCCAGCAGCTTTTACCTAGCGGGATCCAATGAGCAGTTCTTC. The chain employs TRBV13 and TRBJ2-1, with 9 bases that match TRBD2. CDR1 and CDR2 from the germline V gene are PRHDT and FYEKMQ (reference sequence). This CDR3 is built from 15 residues. Trimming took 3 bases from V and 6 from J; bases not matched to a gene: 6.

CDR3 loop: CASRTGTGGNQPQHF. DNA for the CDR3: TGTGCCAGCAGAACCGGGACAGGGGGCAATCAGCCCCAGCATTTT. The V and J genes are TRBV27 and TRBJ1-5, with 10 bases that match TRBD1. The V segment lost 6 bases and the J segment 2 bases; nucleotides outside the gene matches: 4. This CDR3 is built from 15 residues. From germline, CDR1 is MNHEY and CDR2 SMNVEV (reference sequence).

Many counts were recorded for this clonotype. The chain links TRBV11-3 to TRBJ1-2, with a tentative D call TRBD1 (6 bases). The CDR3 loop spans 14 amino acids. Trimming stripped 5 bases from V and 8 bases from J, with 18 bases between. Germline-derived CDR1 and CDR2 are SGHNT and YENEEA. The CDR3 region has the DNA TGTGCCAGCAGCCCAAACTACAGGGAGAGCGGCTACACCTTC. Its translation: CASSPNYRESGYTF.

This clonotype turned up a few times. The gene calls are TRBV7-2 and TRBJ2-3; TRBD2 matches at 8 bases. The V gene's germline CDR1 is SGHTA and CDR2 FQGNSA. The CDR3 sequence is 19 residues long. With 2 bases clipped from V and 1 base from J, the junction kept 14 bases outside the gene matches. This CDR3 is CASSLHGRMAGGGTDTQYF. CDR3 in DNA: TGTGCCAGCAGCTTACACGGGAGAATGGCGGGAGGCGGCACAGATACGCAGTATTTT.

This clonotype was detected a few times. The chain recombines TRBV7-3 with TRBJ2-2, with 7 bases that match TRBD2. From germline, CDR1 is SGHTA and CDR2 FQGTGA. The CDR3 has 16 residues. With V trimmed by 2 bases and J by 3 bases, 6 bases remained unmatched. The CDR3 region is CASSLAGVGDTGELFF. CDR3 sequence (DNA): TGTGCCAGCAGCTTAGCGGGAGTTGGCGACACCGGGGAGCTGTTTTTT.

This clonotype was detected a few times. The CDR3 sequence: CASSQDLGGSKGTQYF. The CDR3 DNA sequence: TGTGCCAGCAGCCAAGATCTTGGGGGGAGTAAGGGGACCCAGTACTTC. The chain couples TRBV14 to TRBJ2-5; weak D call: TRBD2 (6 bases). Germline V gene lookup returns CDR1 SGHDN and CDR2 FVKESK. V was cut by 0 bases and J by 7 bases, with 18 bases left in between. This CDR3 spans 16 amino acids. Full variable domain (missing parts from reference TRBV14 and TRBJ2-5): EAGVTQFPSHSVIEKGQTVTLRCDPISGHDNLYWYRRVMGKEIKFLLHFVKESKQDESGMPNNRFLAERTGGTYSTLKVQPAELEDSGVYFCASSQDLGGSKGTQYFGPGTRLLVL.

The chain carries TRBV7-2 and TRBJ2-5, with a tentative D call TRBD1 (6 bases). The germline V gene has CDR1 SGHTA and CDR2 FQGNSA. The length of the CDR3 is 14 residues. Trimming took off 0 bases at V and 4 bases at J, with 9 bases between the two ends. In nucleotides, the CDR3 is TGTGCCAGCAGCTTAGCGAGAGGGGGAGAGACCCAGTACTTC. Protein: CASSLARGGETQYF.

V and J are TRBV20-1 and TRBJ2-3, with D possibly TRBD2 on 6 matching bases. The germline V and J ends were trimmed by 6 bases and 4 bases, with 14 bases remaining between them. The germline gives CDR1 DFQATT, CDR2 SNEGSKA (reference sequence). CDR3 length equals 13 residues. As DNA, the CDR3 is TGCAGTGCGCCGACTAGTTTCGCAGATACGCAGTATTTT. It yields the protein CSAPTSFADTQYF.